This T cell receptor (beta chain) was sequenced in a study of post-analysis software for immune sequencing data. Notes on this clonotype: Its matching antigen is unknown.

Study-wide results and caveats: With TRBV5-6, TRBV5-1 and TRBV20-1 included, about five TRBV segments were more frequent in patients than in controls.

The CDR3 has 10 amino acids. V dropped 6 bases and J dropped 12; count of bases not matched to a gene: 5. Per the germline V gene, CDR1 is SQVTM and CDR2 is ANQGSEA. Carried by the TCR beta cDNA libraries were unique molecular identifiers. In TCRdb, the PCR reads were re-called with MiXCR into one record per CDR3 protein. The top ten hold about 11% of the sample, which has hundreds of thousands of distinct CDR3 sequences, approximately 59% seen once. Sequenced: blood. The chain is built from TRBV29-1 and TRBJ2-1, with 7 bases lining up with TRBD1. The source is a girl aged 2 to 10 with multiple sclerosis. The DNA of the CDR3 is TGCAGCGTCATTTACAGGGGGCAGTTCTTC. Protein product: CSVIYRGQFF.